This TCR beta chain derives from a study of shared clonotypes between healthy human individuals. On the study more broadly: Donors were a couple of women and a few men aged 18 to 49.

Study-wide results and caveats: The sole specimen, blood, was sampled, and tissue repertoires likely differ.

Measured with immunoSEQ multiplex PCR; TCRdb has only the in-frame clones, and not every one. Seen here are millions of clones, 85% to 95% observed once, and the top ten hold 0.11% to 0.15%. To note about this clone: The antigen is not known.

The TCR was taken from a man younger than 35 in good health. The sample taken for sequencing was naive CD4+ T cells sorted from blood. Regarding subset: CD45RA+ positively selected.

In DNA form, the CDR3 reads TGCGCCAGCAGCCAAGTAGGGGTTGAAGCTTTCTTT. As protein: CASSQVGVEAFF. This chain uses TRBV4-1 with TRBJ1-1; D is perhaps TRBD1 (5 bases). CDR3 length: 12 residues. Trimming took off 1 base at V and 7 bases at J, with 7 bases between the two ends. Germline lookup yields CDR1 MGHRA and CDR2 YSYEKL.